The rows below give T cell receptor beta chains drawn from one sample of a study of blood T cell repertoires in COVID-19. Libraries were prepared by immunoSEQ multiplex PCR; TCRdb keeps only in-frame clonotypes and omits some of them. The data show approximately 500,000 clones, 85% to 90% seen once. Sequencing used peripheral blood. These TCRs come from a woman between 50 and 59 years old with COVID-19, enrolled during active disease. Both conserved end residues are part of each CDR3. D genes are given only for firm matches. A clone size is listed for some rows: how often the clone was seen (once, few, many), or a class if it is expanded.

.,TRBJ2-1,TRBD1,TRBV12-3/TRBV12-4,TGTGCCAGCAGAGACAGGGCTGAGCAGTTCTTC,CASRDRAEQFF
.,TRBJ1-5,.,TRBV4-2,TGTGCCAGCAGCCAAGGGGAGTATAGCAATCAGCCCCAGCATTTT,CASSQGEYSNQPQHF
.,TRBJ2-7,.,TRBV19,TGTGCCAGTACTTTGGCCAGTTACGAGCAGTACTTC,CASTLASYEQYF
once,TRBJ2-3,.,TRBV24-1,TGTGCCACCAGTGACCCTAATACAGGTGGCACAGATACGCAGTATTTT,CATSDPNTGGTDTQYF
once,TRBJ1-6,.,TRBV5-4,TGTGCCAGCAGCTTGGCTCTGGGAGGCAATTCACCCCTCCACTTT,CASSLALGGNSPLHF
few,TRBJ1-2,.,TRBV28,TGTGCCAGCAGTCCGCATCGGGTAAACTATGGCTACACCTTC,CASSPHRVNYGYTF
once,TRBJ2-3,TRBD1,TRBV5-8,TGTGCCAGCAGCTTGGGGCAGGGGGTCGGTACGCAGTATTTT,CASSLGQGVGTQYF
.,TRBJ2-2,TRBD1,TRBV5-1,TGCGCCAGCAGACACACGGGACAGGGATTTTTTTGGAACACCGGGGAGCTGTTTTTT,CASRHTGQGFFWNTGELFF
.,TRBJ2-5,TRBD2,TRBV29-1,TGCAGCGTTGATAGACGACTAGCACAAGAGACCCAGTACTTC,CSVDRRLAQETQYF
.,TRBJ2-2,.,TRBV30,TGTGCCTGGAGTCGACAAGGGGAGCTGTTTTTT,CAWSRQGELFF
.,TRBJ2-5,TRBD2,TRBV11-2,TGTGCCAGCAGCCGGGAGGGACTAGCGTTACAGACCCAGTACTTC,CASSREGLALQTQYF
.,TRBJ2-1,.,TRBV27,TGTGCCAGCAGTTCCAACAGGGCCGACAATGAGCAGTTCTTC,CASSSNRADNEQFF
once,TRBJ2-7,.,TRBV12-3/TRBV12-4,TGTGCCAGCAGTTTACTCAGCTCCTACGAGCAGTACTTC,CASSLLSSYEQYF
.,TRBJ2-1,TRBD2,TRBV9,TGTGCCAGCAGCGGCCCGCCGGGGGGGCTCGAAAATGAGCAGTTCTTC,CASSGPPGGLENEQFF
.,TRBJ2-7,.,TRBV2,TGTGCCGGTCGGGCGGGGCTATCCTACGAGCAGTACTTC,CAGRAGLSYEQYF
once,TRBJ1-1,.,TRBV5-1,TGCGCCAGCAGCATTCAGACAGGGAACACTGAAGCTTTCTTT,CASSIQTGNTEAFF
.,TRBJ2-2,TRBD2,TRBV30,TGTGCCTGGCTAGGACTAGCGGACAACACCGGGGAGCTGTTTTTT,CAWLGLADNTGELFF
.,TRBJ1-5,TRBD1,TRBV2,TGTGCCAGCAACCGACAGGGGGGGAGCAATCAGCCCCAGCATTTT,CASNRQGGSNQPQHF
.,TRBJ1-2,.,TRBV29-1,TGCAGCGTTGGCGTTAACTATGGCTACACCTTC,CSVGVNYGYTF
.,TRBJ1-4,TRBD1,TRBV7-3,TGTGCCAGCAGCTTAACTCGGGACAGGGATGTGGACGGTGAAAAACTGTTTTTT,CASSLTRDRDVDGEKLFF
.,TRBJ2-3,.,TRBV10-1,TGCGCCAGCAGAGCCTCCGGGGCAGATACGCAGTATTTT,CASRASGADTQYF
.,TRBJ1-2,.,TRBV28,TGTGCCAGCAGCCCGGACAGCTTACAACTAGGTGGCTACACCTTC,CASSPDSLQLGGYTF
once,TRBJ2-6,.,TRBV27,TGTGCCAGCAGTACTCTAAGAGGGGCCAACGTCCTGACTTTC,CASSTLRGANVLTF
.,TRBJ1-1,.,TRBV10-1,TGCGCCAGCAGTGGACAGTTTACCACTGAAGCTTTCTTT,CASSGQFTTEAFF
.,TRBJ1-1,.,TRBV5-1,TGCGCCAGCAGCTTGATCAGGACAAGAGACACTGAAGCTTTCTTT,CASSLIRTRDTEAFF
.,TRBJ1-1,TRBD1,TRBV5-1,TGCGCCAGCAGCTTCGCGACAGGGAGCACTGAAGCTTTCTTT,CASSFATGSTEAFF